This passage covers 28 T cell receptor beta chains from one sample sequenced in a study of STAT5B mutations in CD4+ large granular lymphocyte leukemia. The data were produced by immunoSEQ multiplex PCR, yet TCRdb's version contains in-frame clones alone and is incomplete. The repertoire includes tens of thousands of clones, 74% of them detected once, and roughly a tenth sits in the top ten. Sequencing was performed on CD4+ T cells from blood buffy coats. These receptors originate from a human donor in good health.

The chain couples TRBV7-6 to TRBJ2-7; D not resolved. CDR1 is SGHVS, CDR2 FNYEAQ, per germline. V shed 1 base and J shed 1 base, with 11 bases lying between them. The CDR3 sequence is 15 residues long. The CDR3: CASSLVSGASYEQYV. The CDR3 DNA sequence: TGTGCCAGCAGCTTAGTTTCCGGTGCTTCCTACGAGCAGTACGTC.

J is TRBJ2-5 and V is TRBV19; TRBD1 matches at 11 bases. The V gene end was trimmed by 6 bases and the J gene end by 4 bases; junction bases not matched to a gene: 4. Germline assignment: CDR1 LNHDA and CDR2 SQIVND (reference sequence). This CDR3 spans 14 amino acids. For the CDR3, the DNA is TGTGCCAGTAGGGACAGGGGGCGAGGAGAGACCCAGTACTTC. It is translated as CASRDRGRGETQYF. The full variable domain, in which reference TRBV19 and TRBJ2-5 provide the parts outside the CDR3, is DGGITQSPKYLFRKEGQNVTLSCEQNLNHDAMYWYRQDPGQGLRLIYYSQIVNDFQKGDIAEGYSVSREKKESFPLTVTSAQKNPTAFYLCASRDRGRGETQYFGPGTRLLVL.

The chain links TRBV28 to TRBJ2-1; D is perhaps TRBD1 (7 bases). This CDR3 region has 15 residues. In germline, CDR1 is MDHEN, CDR2 SYDVKM. V gave up 7 bases and J gave up 3 bases, with 16 bases separating them. The CDR3 region has the DNA TGTGCCAGCAACATTCGACAGGGAGGCTACAATGAGCAGTTCTTC. It translates to CASNIRQGGYNEQFF. The variable domain in full, with the rest retrieved from reference TRBV28 and TRBJ2-1, is DVKVTQSSRYLVKRTGEKVFLECVQDMDHENMFWYRQDPGLGLRLIYFSYDVKMKEKGDIPEGYSVSREKKERFSLILESASTNQTSMYLCASNIRQGGYNEQFFGPGTRLTVL.

The CDR3 DNA sequence: TGTGCCAGTAGTATATTAACGGGGCAGAACACCGGGGAGCTGTTTTTT. This gives the protein CASSILTGQNTGELFF. The gene calls are TRBV19 and TRBJ2-2; D tentatively reads TRBD1 or TRBD2 (5 bases each). Germline CDR1 LNHDA, CDR2 SQIVND (reference sequence). V dropped 2 bases and J dropped 1 base, with 11 bases sitting between them. The CDR3 is 16 amino acids.

This rearrangement joins TRBV19 to TRBJ1-2, with D unclear. The germline gives CDR1 LNHDA, CDR2 SQIVND (reference sequence). This CDR3 contains 12 residues. V shed 5 bases and J shed 7 bases, with 11 bases lying between them. The CDR3 protein is CASSATFSGYTF. In DNA, the CDR3 is TGTGCCAGTAGTGCGACTTTCAGTGGCTACACCTTC. Drawing the rest from reference TRBV19 and TRBJ1-2, the complete variable domain is DGGITQSPKYLFRKEGQNVTLSCEQNLNHDAMYWYRQDPGQGLRLIYYSQIVNDFQKGDIAEGYSVSREKKESFPLTVTSAQKNPTAFYLCASSATFSGYTFGSGTRLTVV.

The V gene is TRBV11-2, the J gene TRBJ1-5, with 9 bases that match TRBD1. Trimming removed 4 bases from V and 5 bases from J; junction bases left unmatched: 6. The germline V gene has CDR1 SGHAT and CDR2 FQNNGV. The CDR3 has 15 residues. The CDR3 loop is CASSWGGQGDQPQHF. DNA for the CDR3: TGTGCCAGCAGCTGGGGGGGACAGGGTGATCAGCCCCAGCATTTT.

V is TRBV5-6 and J is TRBJ2-1, with 9 bases matching TRBD2. V was clipped by 4 bases and J by 0 bases; unmatched bases: 8. The CDR3 is made up of 17 amino acids. Looked up from germline, CDR1 is SGHDT and CDR2 is YYEEEE. The CDR3 loop is CASSPGLALSSYNEQFF. The CDR3 DNA is TGTGCCAGCAGCCCAGGACTAGCGTTGAGCTCCTACAATGAGCAGTTCTTC.

This sequence joins TRBV27 and TRBJ1-2; 9 positions agree with TRBD1. The CDR3 runs 13 residues. Trimming took 10 bases from V and 8 from J; bases not matched to a gene: 11. Germline V lookup: CDR1 MNHEY, CDR2 SMNVEV (reference sequence). The CDR3 region is CATSPDRGGGYTF. CDR3 DNA sequence: TGTGCCACCTCGCCGGACAGGGGAGGGGGCTACACCTTC.

This clone showed up just a few times. The genes are TRBV6-1 and TRBJ2-5; D not certain. The length of the CDR3 is 13 residues. Trimming pared 4 bases from V and 4 bases from J, leaving 10 bases between. Germline loops: CDR1 MNHNS, CDR2 SASEGT. This chain's CDR3 is CASSVDRGETQYF. The DNA for the CDR3 is TGTGCCAGCAGTGTGGACCGAGGAGAGACCCAGTACTTC.

This clone was counted a few times. The chain employs TRBV28 and TRBJ2-6, with D uncertain. CDR1 and CDR2 from the germline V gene are MDHEN and SYDVKM. Trimming left V 8 bases short and J 2 bases short, with 7 bases between. The CDR3 sequence is 13 residues long. In nucleotides, the CDR3 is TGTGCCAGCTCTAGGGCTGGGGCCAACGTCCTGACTTTC. Translation gives CASSRAGANVLTF.

V is TRBV7-2 and J is TRBJ2-5; 9 nucleotides line up with TRBD2. This CDR3 has 15 amino acids. The ends lost 3 bases at V and 5 bases at J; junction bases unmatched: 7. CDR1 is SGHTA, CDR2 FQGNSA, per germline. CDR3: CASSLGLAWPETQYF. The CDR3 bases are TGTGCCAGCAGCTTGGGACTAGCTTGGCCGGAGACCCAGTACTTC.

This clone was detected only a few times. The chain recombines TRBV11-2 with TRBJ2-5; 14 positions agree with TRBD2. The germline gives CDR1 SGHAT, CDR2 FQNNGV. Trimming took 4 bases from V and 7 from J; bases not matched to a gene: 5. The CDR3 is made up of 15 amino acids. CDR3 region: CASSSGTSGSLTQYF. CDR3 in DNA: TGTGCCAGCAGCTCCGGGACTAGCGGGAGCCTGACCCAGTACTTC.

This clone has just one count. The chain has TRBV5-1 and TRBJ2-1, with D unresolved. Germline CDR1 SGHRS, CDR2 YFSETQ. The V and J ends lost 2 bases and 3 bases respectively, with 12 bases between them. The CDR3 is 15 residues long. The CDR3 spells CASSLSKRDYNEQFF. DNA of the CDR3: TGCGCCAGCAGCTTAAGCAAGCGCGACTACAATGAGCAGTTCTTC.

This chain joins TRBV2 and TRBJ2-7; D assignment may be TRBD1 or TRBD2 (5 bases each). The ends were cut back, 3 bases at V and 0 bases at J, with 15 bases in the middle. Germline V CDR1 and CDR2: SNHLY, FYNNEI. This CDR3 has 16 amino acids. The CDR3 here is CASSEPRDGSSYEQYF. CDR3 sequence (DNA): TGTGCCAGCAGTGAGCCCCGGGACGGAAGCTCCTACGAGCAGTACTTC. The full variable domain, completed using reference TRBV2 and TRBJ2-7, is EPEVTQTPSHQVTQMGQEVILRCVPISNHLYFYWYRQILGQKVEFLVSFYNNEISEKSEIFDDQFSVERPDGSNFTLKIRSTKLEDSAMYFCASSEPRDGSSYEQYFGPGTRLTVT.

V is TRBV5-1 and J is TRBJ2-3; possibly TRBD1 for D (5 bases). This CDR3 comprises 14 residues. Trimming stripped 4 bases from V and 0 bases from J, with 9 bases between. CDR1 is SGHRS, CDR2 YFSETQ, per germline. The CDR3 nucleotides are TGCGCCAGCAGCCACTACAGGAGCACAGATACGCAGTATTTT. The encoded protein is CASSHYRSTDTQYF.

The V gene is TRBV2, the J gene TRBJ1-3; 10 nucleotides agree with TRBD1. Germline V gene data show CDR1 as SNHLY and CDR2 as FYNNEI. With V trimmed by 4 bases and J by 2 bases, 2 bases remained unmatched. CDR3 length: 15 residues. The CDR3 DNA is TGTGCCAGCAGTGCCGGGACAGGGGCTGGAAACACCATATATTTT. Its translation: CASSAGTGAGNTIYF. Drawing the rest from reference TRBV2 and TRBJ1-3, the complete variable domain is EPEVTQTPSHQVTQMGQEVILRCVPISNHLYFYWYRQILGQKVEFLVSFYNNEISEKSEIFDDQFSVERPDGSNFTLKIRSTKLEDSAMYFCASSAGTGAGNTIYFGEGSWLTVV.

The chain carries TRBV18 and TRBJ2-1, with D possibly matching TRBD2 (6 bases). Trimming removed 1 base at V and 6 bases at J, with 10 bases between. CDR3 size: 14 residues. Germline V CDR1 and CDR2: KGHSH, LQKENI. CDR3 nucleotide sequence: TGTGCCAGCTCACCACGGGGGACTTCCAATGAGCAGTTCTTC. As protein: CASSPRGTSNEQFF.

The chain carries TRBV11-3 and TRBJ2-5; 9 bases agree with TRBD2. In germline, CDR1 is SGHNT, CDR2 YENEEA. The CDR3 is 16 residues long. J was trimmed by 1 base and V by 2 bases; bases with no gene match: 5. CDR3 sequence reads: CASSLNSGGFQETQYF. As DNA, the CDR3 is TGTGCCAGCAGCTTAAATAGCGGGGGCTTCCAAGAGACCCAGTACTTC.

The chain uses TRBV28 and TRBJ2-7; the match to TRBD2 covers 7 bases. Germline V lookup: CDR1 MDHEN, CDR2 SYDVKM. This CDR3 spans 15 amino acids. The ends lost 1 base at V and 5 bases at J; junction bases unmatched: 8. The CDR3 DNA sequence: TGTGCCAGCAGTTTATCTGCGGGAGTTCCTAACGAGCAGTACTTC. Translating it yields CASSLSAGVPNEQYF.

V and J are TRBV5-1 and TRBJ1-5, with TRBD1 as a possible D gene (6 bases). The CDR3 is 15 amino acids. Trimming shortened V by 4 bases and J by 5 bases, and 16 bases separated the two germline ends. Germline loops: CDR1 SGHRS, CDR2 YFSETQ. CDR3 nucleotide sequence: TGCGCCAGCAGCGTAAAAGGGGGGGAGGATCAGCCCCAGCATTTT. This gives the protein CASSVKGGEDQPQHF.

This chain connects TRBV2 to TRBJ1-6, with D possibly matching TRBD1 (6 bases). Germline loops: CDR1 SNHLY, CDR2 FYNNEI. The CDR3 is 16 residues long. The ends were cut back, 6 bases at V and 4 bases at J, with 16 bases in the middle. CDR3 DNA sequence: TGTGCCAGCAGGGCCCCGGGACAAAGTTATAATTCACCCCTCCACTTT. As protein: CASRAPGQSYNSPLHF.

The chain joins TRBV10-2 to TRBJ2-2; 9 bases match TRBD2. Germline lookup yields CDR1 WSHSY and CDR2 SAAADI. The ends lost 11 bases at V and 1 base at J; junction bases unmatched: 8. The CDR3 has 15 residues. CDR3 sequence (DNA): TGCGCCGTTGCGGCGGGAGGGGGGAACACCGGGGAGCTGTTTTTT. Translated: CAVAAGGGNTGELFF.

J is TRBJ2-3 and V is TRBV5-1; 8 nucleotides align to TRBD2. After removal of 7 bases from V and 3 bases from J, the junction contained 13 bases not matched to a gene. Germline V lookup: CDR1 SGHRS, CDR2 YFSETQ. The CDR3 totals 16 residues. The CDR3 spells CASRTGGASNTDTQYF. As DNA, the CDR3 is TGCGCCAGCCGTACCGGGGGGGCGAGCAATACAGATACGCAGTATTTT.

This clone showed up just a few times. The chain employs TRBV27 and TRBJ1-1; no firm D call. Looked up from germline, CDR1 is MNHEY and CDR2 is SMNVEV (reference sequence). The CDR3 covers 13 residues. V was cut by 7 bases and J by 0 bases, with 9 bases left in between. The CDR3 DNA is TGTGCCAGCAACTCGAGGCTGAACACTGAAGCTTTCTTT. Translating gives CASNSRLNTEAFF.

The chain employs TRBV7-6 and TRBJ2-5; 8 bases are shared with TRBD1. With V trimmed by 4 bases and J by 1 base, 2 bases remained unmatched. CDR3 length: 14 amino acids. CDR1 and CDR2 (germline): SGHVS, FNYEAQ. The CDR3 sequence: CASSSTGVQETQYF. CDR3 DNA: TGTGCCAGCAGCTCGACAGGGGTCCAAGAGACCCAGTACTTC. The variable domain in full, with the rest retrieved from reference TRBV7-6 and TRBJ2-5, is GAGVSQSPRYKVTKRGQDVALRCDPISGHVSLYWYRQALGQGPEFLTYFNYEAQQDKSGLPNDRFSAERPEGSISTLTIQRTEQRDSAMYRCASSSTGVQETQYFGPGTRLLVL.

The CDR3 nucleotides are TGTGCCAGCGATCGGCCGGGGGCGTTTTTCTATGGCTACACCTTC. It is translated as CASDRPGAFFYGYTF. The chain is built from TRBV7-9 and TRBJ1-2; maybe TRBD1 (6 bases). CDR1 and CDR2 from the germline V gene are SEHNR and FQNEAQ (reference sequence). CDR3 size: 15 residues. The V end lost 8 bases, the J end lost 4 bases, and 20 bases lay between the germline ends.

The rearrangement links TRBV5-4 to TRBJ2-4; D is undetermined. This CDR3 has 16 residues. Germline CDR1 reads SGHNT; CDR2 reads YYREEE (reference sequence). V dropped 4 bases and J dropped 7 bases, with 21 bases sitting between them. The chain's CDR3 is CASSTHTRQSGNIQYF. The DNA of the CDR3 is TGTGCCAGCAGCACACACACGAGGCAATCCGGGAACATTCAGTACTTC.

The chain combines TRBV11-3 with TRBJ2-1; a weak D match, TRBD2 (7 bases). Trimming removed 3 bases at V and 4 bases at J, with 16 bases between. The CDR3 consists of 16 residues. The germline V gene has CDR1 SGHNT and CDR2 YENEEA. This CDR3 reads CASSLGGDKLYNEQFF. CDR3 in DNA: TGTGCCAGCAGCTTGGGGGGGGACAAACTATACAATGAGCAGTTCTTC.